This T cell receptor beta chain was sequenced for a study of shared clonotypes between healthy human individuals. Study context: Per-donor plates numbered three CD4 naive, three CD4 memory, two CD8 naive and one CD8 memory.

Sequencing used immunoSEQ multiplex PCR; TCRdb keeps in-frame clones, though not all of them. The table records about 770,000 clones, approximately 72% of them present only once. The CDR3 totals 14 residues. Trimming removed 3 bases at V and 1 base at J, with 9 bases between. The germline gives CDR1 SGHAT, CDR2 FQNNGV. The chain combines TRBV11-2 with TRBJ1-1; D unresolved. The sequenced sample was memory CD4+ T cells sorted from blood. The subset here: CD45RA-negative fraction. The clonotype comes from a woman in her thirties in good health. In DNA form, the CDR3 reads TGTGCCAGCAGCTTTCCCCGACAGAACACTGAAGCTTTCTTT. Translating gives CASSFPRQNTEAFF.